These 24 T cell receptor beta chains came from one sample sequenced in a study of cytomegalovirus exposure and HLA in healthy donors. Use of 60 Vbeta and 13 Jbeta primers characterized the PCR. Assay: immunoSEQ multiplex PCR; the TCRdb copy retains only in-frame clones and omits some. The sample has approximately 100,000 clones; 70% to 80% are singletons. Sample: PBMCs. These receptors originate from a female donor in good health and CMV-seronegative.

The CDR3 DNA follows: TGCGCCAGCAGCTCGGAAGGGGTAGAAGCTTTCTTT. It yields the protein CASSSEGVEAFF. The J gene is TRBJ1-1, the V gene TRBV5-1; tentatively, D is TRBD1 (5 bases). V was clipped by 3 bases and J by 8 bases, with 11 bases between them. In germline, CDR1 is SGHRS, CDR2 YFSETQ. The CDR3 runs to 12 residues. The complete variable domain, with remaining parts taken from reference TRBV5-1 and TRBJ1-1, reads KAGVTQTPRYLIKTRGQQVTLSCSPISGHRSVSWYQQTPGQGLQFLFEYFSETQRNKGNFPGRFSGRQFSNSRSEMNVSTLELGDSALYLCASSSEGVEAFFGQGTRLTVV.

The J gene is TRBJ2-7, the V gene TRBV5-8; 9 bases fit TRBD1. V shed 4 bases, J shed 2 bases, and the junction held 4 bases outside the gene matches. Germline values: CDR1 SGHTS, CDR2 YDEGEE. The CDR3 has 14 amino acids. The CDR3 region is CASSKTGGPYEQYF. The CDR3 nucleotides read TGTGCCAGCAGCAAGACAGGGGGGCCCTACGAGCAGTACTTC.

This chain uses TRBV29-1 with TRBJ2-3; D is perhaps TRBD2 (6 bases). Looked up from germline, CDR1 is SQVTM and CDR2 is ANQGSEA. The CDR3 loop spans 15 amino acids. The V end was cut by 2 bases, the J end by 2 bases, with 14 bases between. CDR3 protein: CSVEYGRGVTDTQYF. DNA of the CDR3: TGCAGCGTTGAATACGGGAGAGGGGTCACAGATACGCAGTATTTT.

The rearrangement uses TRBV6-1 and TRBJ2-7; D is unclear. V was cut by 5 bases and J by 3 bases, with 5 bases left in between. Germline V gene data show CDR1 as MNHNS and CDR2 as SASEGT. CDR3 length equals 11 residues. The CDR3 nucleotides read TGTGCCAGCAGTATCCGCTACGAGCAGTACTTC. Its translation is CASSIRYEQYF.

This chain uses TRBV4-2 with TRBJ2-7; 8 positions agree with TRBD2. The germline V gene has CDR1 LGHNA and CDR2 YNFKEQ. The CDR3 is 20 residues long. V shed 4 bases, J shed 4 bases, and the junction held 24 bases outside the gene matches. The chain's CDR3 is CASSPNNSPEGPSGFYEQYF. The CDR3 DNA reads TGTGCCAGCAGCCCAAACAATTCTCCTGAGGGGCCTAGCGGGTTTTACGAGCAGTACTTC.

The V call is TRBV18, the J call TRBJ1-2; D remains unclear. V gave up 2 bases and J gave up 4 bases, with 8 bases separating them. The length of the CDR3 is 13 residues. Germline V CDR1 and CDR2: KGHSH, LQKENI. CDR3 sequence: CASSPESGYGYTF. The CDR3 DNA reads TGTGCCAGCTCACCAGAGTCAGGCTATGGCTACACCTTC.

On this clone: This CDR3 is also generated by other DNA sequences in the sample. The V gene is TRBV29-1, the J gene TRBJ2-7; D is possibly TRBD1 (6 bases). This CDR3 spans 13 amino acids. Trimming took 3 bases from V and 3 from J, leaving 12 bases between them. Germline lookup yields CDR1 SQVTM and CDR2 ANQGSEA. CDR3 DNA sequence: TGCAGCGTTGATATCAGGGGAGACTACGAGCAGTACTTC. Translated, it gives CSVDIRGDYEQYF.

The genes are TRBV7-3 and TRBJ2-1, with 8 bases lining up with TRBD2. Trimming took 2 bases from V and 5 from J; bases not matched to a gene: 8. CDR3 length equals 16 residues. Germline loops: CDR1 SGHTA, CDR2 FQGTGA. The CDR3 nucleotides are TGTGCCAGCAGCTTATTTCCGGGAGGGCCAGACAATGAGCAGTTCTTC. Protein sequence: CASSLFPGGPDNEQFF.

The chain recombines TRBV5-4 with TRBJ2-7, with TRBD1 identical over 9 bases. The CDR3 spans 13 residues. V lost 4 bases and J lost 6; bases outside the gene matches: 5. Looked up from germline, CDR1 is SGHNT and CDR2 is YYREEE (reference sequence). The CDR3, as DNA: TGTGCCAGCAGCGCGGGGACAGGGCGCGAGCAGTACTTC. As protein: CASSAGTGREQYF. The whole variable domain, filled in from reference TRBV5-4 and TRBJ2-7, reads ETGVTQSPTHLIKTRGQQVTLRCSSQSGHNTVSWYQQALGQGPQFIFQYYREEENGRGNFPPRFSGLQFPNYSSELNVNALELDDSALYLCASSAGTGREQYFGPGTRLTVT.

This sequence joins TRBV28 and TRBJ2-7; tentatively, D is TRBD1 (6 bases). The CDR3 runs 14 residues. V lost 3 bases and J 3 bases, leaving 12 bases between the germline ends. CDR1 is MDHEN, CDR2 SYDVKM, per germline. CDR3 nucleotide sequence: TGTGCCAGCAGTTTCAGGGGACACGACTACGAGCAGTACTTC. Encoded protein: CASSFRGHDYEQYF.

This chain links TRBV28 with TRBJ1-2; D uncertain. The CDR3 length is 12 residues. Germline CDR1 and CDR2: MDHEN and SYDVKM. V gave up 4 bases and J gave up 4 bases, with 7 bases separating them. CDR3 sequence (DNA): TGTGCCAGCAGTTCCCTAGGCTATGGCTACACCTTC. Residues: CASSSLGYGYTF.

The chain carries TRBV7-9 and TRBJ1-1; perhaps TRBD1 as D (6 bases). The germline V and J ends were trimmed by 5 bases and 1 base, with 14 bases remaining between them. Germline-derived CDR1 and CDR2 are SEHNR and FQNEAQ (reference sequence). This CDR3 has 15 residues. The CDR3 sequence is CASSLIGGENTEAFF. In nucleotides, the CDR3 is TGTGCCAGCAGCCTCATAGGGGGTGAGAACACTGAAGCTTTCTTT.

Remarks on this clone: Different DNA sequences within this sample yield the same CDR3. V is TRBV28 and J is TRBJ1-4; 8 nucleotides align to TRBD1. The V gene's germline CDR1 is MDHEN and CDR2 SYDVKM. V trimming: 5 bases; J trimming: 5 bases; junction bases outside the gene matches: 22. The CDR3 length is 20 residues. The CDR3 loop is CASSAPPWFRPGQENEKLFF. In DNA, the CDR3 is TGTGCCAGCAGTGCCCCTCCGTGGTTCCGTCCGGGACAGGAAAATGAAAAACTGTTTTTT.

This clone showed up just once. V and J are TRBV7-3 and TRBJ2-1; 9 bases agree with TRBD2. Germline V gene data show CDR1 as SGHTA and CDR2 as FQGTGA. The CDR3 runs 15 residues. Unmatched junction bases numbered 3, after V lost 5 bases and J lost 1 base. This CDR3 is CASSVLAGSYNEQFF. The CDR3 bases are TGTGCCAGCAGCGTACTAGCGGGTTCCTACAATGAGCAGTTCTTC.

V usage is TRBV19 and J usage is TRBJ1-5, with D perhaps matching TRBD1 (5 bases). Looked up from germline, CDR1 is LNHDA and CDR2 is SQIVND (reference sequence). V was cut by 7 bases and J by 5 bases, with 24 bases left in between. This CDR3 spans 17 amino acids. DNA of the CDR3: TGTGCCAGTATCCCGGTGGGGTCAGGGCTGGGCGATCAGCCCCAGCATTTT. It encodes CASIPVGSGLGDQPQHF.

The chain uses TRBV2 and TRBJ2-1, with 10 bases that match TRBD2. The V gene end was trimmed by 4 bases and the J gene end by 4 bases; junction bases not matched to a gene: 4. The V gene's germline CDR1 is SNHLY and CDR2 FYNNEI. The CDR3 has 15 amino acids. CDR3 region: CASSVLAGFYNEQFF. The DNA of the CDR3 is TGTGCCAGCAGTGTACTAGCGGGATTTTACAATGAGCAGTTCTTC.

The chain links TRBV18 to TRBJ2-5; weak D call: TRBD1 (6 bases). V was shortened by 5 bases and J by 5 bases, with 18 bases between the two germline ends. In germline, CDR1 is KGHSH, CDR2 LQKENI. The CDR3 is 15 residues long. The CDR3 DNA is TGTGCCAGCTCATACCAGGGGTCCGCAGGGGAGACCCAGTACTTC. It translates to CASSYQGSAGETQYF.

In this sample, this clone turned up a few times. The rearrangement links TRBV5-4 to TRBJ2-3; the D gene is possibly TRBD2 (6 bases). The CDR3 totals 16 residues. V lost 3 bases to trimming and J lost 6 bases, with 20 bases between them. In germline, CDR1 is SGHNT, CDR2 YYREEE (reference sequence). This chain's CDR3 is CASSSTRLVRGDTQYF. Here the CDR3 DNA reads TGTGCCAGCAGCTCCACCCGACTAGTTCGAGGGGATACGCAGTATTTT.

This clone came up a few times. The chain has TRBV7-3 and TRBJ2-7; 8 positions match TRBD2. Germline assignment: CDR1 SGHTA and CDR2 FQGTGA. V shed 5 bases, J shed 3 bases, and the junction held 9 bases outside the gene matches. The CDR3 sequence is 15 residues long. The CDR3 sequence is CASSPQAGGSYEQYF. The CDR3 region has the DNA TGTGCCAGCAGCCCCCAGGCGGGAGGAAGCTACGAGCAGTACTTC. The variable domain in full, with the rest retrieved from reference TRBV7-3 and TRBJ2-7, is GAGVSQTPSNKVTEKGKYVELRCDPISGHTALYWYRQSLGQGPEFLIYFQGTGAADDSGLPNDRFFAVRPEGSVSTLKIQRTERGDSAVYLCASSPQAGGSYEQYFGPGTRLTVT.

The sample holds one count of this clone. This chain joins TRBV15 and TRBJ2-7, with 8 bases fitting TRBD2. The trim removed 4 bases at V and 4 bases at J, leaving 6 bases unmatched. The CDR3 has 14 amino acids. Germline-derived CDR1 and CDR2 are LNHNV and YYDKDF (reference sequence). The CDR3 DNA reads TGTGCCACCAGCATGGGGACTAGGTTATACGAGCAGTACTTC. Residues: CATSMGTRLYEQYF.

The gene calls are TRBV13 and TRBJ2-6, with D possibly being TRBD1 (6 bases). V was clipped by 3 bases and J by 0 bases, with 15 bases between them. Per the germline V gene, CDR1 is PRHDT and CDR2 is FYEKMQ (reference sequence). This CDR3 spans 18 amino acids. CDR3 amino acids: CASSFYREFTSGANVLTF. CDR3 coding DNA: TGTGCCAGCAGCTTTTACAGGGAGTTTACCTCTGGGGCCAACGTCCTGACTTTC.

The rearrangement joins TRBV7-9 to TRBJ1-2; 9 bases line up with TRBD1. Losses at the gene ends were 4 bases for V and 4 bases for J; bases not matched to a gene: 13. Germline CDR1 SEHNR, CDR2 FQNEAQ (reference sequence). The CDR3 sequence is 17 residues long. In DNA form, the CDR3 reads TGTGCCAGCAGCTCCGCCGGGACAGGGTTACGCACCTATGGCTACACCTTC. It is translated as CASSSAGTGLRTYGYTF.

CDR3 bases: TGTGCCAGCAAGGTGGACCGCGCGGGGACAGATACGCAGTATTTT. This gives the protein CASKVDRAGTDTQYF. The chain is built from TRBV27 and TRBJ2-3, with D tentatively TRBD2 (6 bases). V lost 7 bases, J lost 3 bases, and 17 bases lay in between. CDR1 and CDR2 from the germline V gene are MNHEY and SMNVEV (reference sequence). The CDR3 loop spans 15 amino acids.

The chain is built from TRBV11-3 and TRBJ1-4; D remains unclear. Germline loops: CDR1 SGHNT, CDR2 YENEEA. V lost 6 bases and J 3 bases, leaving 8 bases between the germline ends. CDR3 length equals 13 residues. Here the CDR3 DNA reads TGTGCCAGCAGAAGTACGGCTAATGAAAAACTGTTTTTT. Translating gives CASRSTANEKLFF.